This is a list of T cell receptor beta chains from one sample in a study of blood T cell repertoires in COVID-19. Profiling relied on immunoSEQ multiplex PCR, and the TCRdb table lists in-frame clones only, not all of them. The sample consists of about 140,000 clones, 82% of them appearing once. Material for sequencing was peripheral blood. These receptors originate from an elderly woman with acute or convalescent COVID-19. Each CDR3 is given with its conserved first and last residue. A D gene is named only where the DNA matches it firmly. Size is omitted from some rows. Given values are once, few, many or a class for expanded clones.

clone_size j_call v_call d_call cdr3_aa cdr3_nt
NA TRBJ2-5 TRBV7-7 TRBD1 CASSLATGGVETQYF TGTGCCAGCAGCTTAGCGACAGGGGGCGTAGAGACCCAGTACTTC
NA TRBJ1-2 TRBV2 TRBD1 CASRGQGVVYGYTF TGTGCCAGCAGAGGACAGGGAGTAGTCTATGGCTACACCTTC
few TRBJ1-5 TRBV7-3 NA CASSLIHNQPQHF TGTGCCAGCAGCTTAATCCACAATCAGCCCCAGCATTTT
NA TRBJ2-1 TRBV5-1 TRBD2 CASSLVGRGTYNEQFF TGCGCCAGCAGCTTGGTAGGGCGGGGGACCTACAATGAGCAGTTCTTC
NA TRBJ2-5 TRBV7-9 NA CASSIGGDQETQYF TGTGCCAGTTCCATAGGAGGGGACCAAGAGACCCAGTACTTC
NA TRBJ2-2 TRBV11-2 NA CASSFAGPDTGELFF TGTGCCAGCAGCTTTGCAGGGCCGGACACCGGGGAGCTGTTTTTT
NA TRBJ2-1 TRBV3-1/TRBV3-2 TRBD2 CASSQEDGTSPLYNEQFF TGTGCCAGCAGCCAAGAAGATGGGACTAGCCCTCTCTACAATGAGCAGTTCTTC
NA TRBJ2-3 TRBV2 NA CARLAVSTDTQYF TGTGCCAGGTTAGCGGTTAGCACAGATACGCAGTATTTT
NA TRBJ2-2 TRBV3-1/TRBV3-2 NA CASSPQNTGELFF TGTGCCAGCAGCCCCCAGAACACCGGGGAGCTGTTTTTT
NA TRBJ2-7 TRBV28 NA CASSRQVPTYEQYF TGTGCCAGCAGTAGACAGGTACCGACCTACGAGCAGTACTTC
NA TRBJ2-3 TRBV5-4 TRBD2 CASSKLAGDTDTQYF TGTGCCAGCAGCAAGCTAGCGGGGGACACAGATACGCAGTATTTT
NA TRBJ2-7 TRBV5-1 TRBD1 CASSLNRGYEQYF TGCGCCAGCAGCTTAAACAGGGGCTACGAGCAGTACTTC
NA TRBJ2-3 TRBV5-6 TRBD2 CASGPEAAGVGGTQYF TGTGCCAGCGGTCCCGAAGCAGCGGGAGTCGGGGGTACGCAGTATTTT
NA TRBJ2-1 TRBV12-3/TRBV12-4 NA CASSLGGGHEQFF TGTGCCAGCAGTTTAGGAGGGGGACATGAGCAGTTCTTC
NA TRBJ1-4 TRBV28 TRBD1 CASSLEGWDRERKLFF TGTGCCAGCAGTTTAGAAGGCTGGGACAGGGAAAGGAAACTGTTTTTT
NA TRBJ1-5 TRBV5-1 TRBD1 CASSPDRRNQPQHF TGCGCCAGCAGCCCGGACAGGCGCAATCAGCCCCAGCATTTT
NA TRBJ1-1 TRBV12-3/TRBV12-4 NA CASSPWGGTEAFF TGTGCCAGCAGTCCATGGGGGGGCACTGAAGCTTTCTTT
NA TRBJ1-2 TRBV5-1 NA CASTPGGVDYGYTF TGCGCCAGCACTCCGGGGGGCGTCGACTATGGCTACACCTTC
NA TRBJ1-2 TRBV7-9 TRBD1 CASSLGGQEANYGYTF TGTGCCAGCAGCTTAGGGGGACAGGAGGCTAACTATGGCTACACCTTC
NA TRBJ2-2 TRBV4-1 NA CASSQGQNTGELFF TGCGCCAGCAGCCAAGGGCAGAACACCGGGGAGCTGTTTTTT
few TRBJ2-3 TRBV7-3 TRBD2 CASSVSGGWTDTQYF TGTGCCAGCAGCGTCAGCGGGGGGTGGACAGATACGCAGTATTTT
NA TRBJ2-7 TRBV10-3 TRBD1 CAISDPGQGVTEQYF TGTGCCATCAGTGACCCGGGACAGGGAGTGACCGAGCAGTACTTC
once TRBJ2-5 TRBV7-6 NA CASSLPPRGHRAQYF TGTGCCAGCAGCTTACCCCCGCGGGGGCACAGGGCCCAGTACTTC
NA TRBJ1-2 TRBV2 NA CASARYNYGYTF TGTGCCAGTGCGCGTTATAACTATGGCTACACCTTC
NA TRBJ2-2 TRBV11-3 NA CASSLDWGGSVNTEELFF TGTGCCAGCAGCTTGGACTGGGGTGGTTCGGTCAACACCGAGGAGCTGTTTTTT
NA TRBJ2-2 TRBV28 NA CASSLTGWNTGELFF TGTGCCAGCAGTTTAACGGGTTGGAACACCGGGGAGCTGTTTTTT
NA TRBJ2-3 TRBV5-1 NA CASSLEGGDTQYF TGCGCCAGCAGCTTGGAAGGAGGGGATACGCAGTATTTT
NA TRBJ1-2 TRBV28 NA CASSLLPGRDYGYTF TGTGCCAGCAGTTTATTGCCAGGGAGGGACTATGGCTACACCTTC
NA TRBJ2-1 TRBV30 TRBD1 CAWSVMAGGLDEQFF TGTGCCTGGAGTGTTATGGCAGGGGGCCTGGATGAGCAGTTCTTC
once TRBJ2-7 TRBV28 NA CASSPGFSYEQYF TGTGCCAGCAGTCCCGGTTTCTCCTACGAGCAGTACTTC
NA TRBJ2-3 TRBV11-2 NA CASSFNRRGDTQYF TGTGCCAGCAGCTTTAACAGGAGGGGAGATACGCAGTATTTT
NA TRBJ2-7 TRBV7-2 NA CASSFYLVAYEQYF TGTGCCAGCAGCTTTTACTTGGTAGCTTACGAGCAGTACTTC
NA TRBJ2-5 TRBV29-1 NA CSVEVGRRETQYF TGCAGCGTTGAAGTGGGGCGACGGGAGACCCAGTACTTC
NA TRBJ1-2 TRBV5-4 NA CASSLAADGYTF TGTGCCAGCAGCTTGGCAGCGGATGGCTACACCTTC
once TRBJ2-1 TRBV18 TRBD1 CASSPGQTYNEQFF TGTGCCAGCTCACCGGGACAGACCTACAATGAGCAGTTCTTC
NA TRBJ1-1 TRBV12-3/TRBV12-4 TRBD1 CASVQGAYTEAFF TGTGCCAGCGTACAGGGGGCTTACACTGAAGCTTTCTTT
NA TRBJ1-5 TRBV27 NA CASSLLLGAMVVNQPQHF TGTGCCAGCAGTTTATTATTGGGGGCGATGGTCGTCAATCAGCCCCAGCATTTT
NA TRBJ1-5 TRBV5-6 TRBD1 CASSLFGTGVEAQPQHF TGTGCCAGCAGCTTATTCGGGACAGGGGTCGAAGCTCAGCCCCAGCATTTT
NA TRBJ2-1 TRBV11-2 TRBD2 CASSFRGSGSQNEQFF TGTGCCAGCAGCTTTAGAGGTAGCGGGAGTCAGAATGAGCAGTTCTTC
NA TRBJ1-5 TRBV28 NA CASNPRGEGYQPQHF TGTGCCAGCAACCCCCGGGGGGAGGGATATCAGCCCCAGCATTTT
NA TRBJ1-1 TRBV2 NA CASSSDRGTTEAFF TGTGCCAGCAGTAGTGATCGGGGGACCACTGAAGCTTTCTTT
NA TRBJ2-7 TRBV7-6 NA CASSLGDFSVSYEQYF TGTGCCAGCAGCTTAGGCGATTTTTCGGTTTCTTACGAGCAGTACTTC
NA TRBJ2-5 TRBV5-1 TRBD1 CASSLGTGQFRETQYF TGCGCCAGCAGCTTAGGGACAGGGCAGTTCCGAGAGACCCAGTACTTC
few TRBJ2-7 TRBV25-1 NA CASSVHYEQYF TGTGCCAGCAGTGTACATTACGAGCAGTACTTC
NA TRBJ1-1 TRBV2 NA CASSQRRGTEAFF TGTGCCAGCAGTCAAAGGAGGGGCACTGAAGCTTTCTTT
NA TRBJ1-1 TRBV7-8 NA CASSLGGPTEAFF TGTGCCAGCAGCTTAGGAGGGCCCACTGAAGCTTTCTTT
once TRBJ2-1 TRBV5-4 TRBD2 CASSYGGLSSYNEQFF TGTGCCAGCAGCTACGGGGGGTTGAGCTCCTACAATGAGCAGTTCTTC
NA TRBJ2-7 TRBV5-4 TRBD1 CASSLGGDRVVEQYF TGTGCCAGCAGCTTGGGTGGGGACAGGGTCGTCGAGCAGTACTTC
NA TRBJ2-5 TRBV5-4 NA CASSLAFPPETQYF TGTGCCAGCAGCTTGGCCTTCCCCCCAGAGACCCAGTACTTC
once TRBJ1-5 TRBV5-1 TRBD1 CASSLGDSDLVNQPQHF TGCGCCAGCAGCTTGGGGGACAGTGACTTGGTGAATCAGCCCCAGCATTTT
NA TRBJ2-1 TRBV12-5 TRBD1 CASGLGTGTEQFF TGTGCTAGTGGTTTAGGGACAGGGACAGAGCAGTTCTTC